Sequencing of this T cell receptor beta chain was carried out in a study of memory CD4+ T cells and cytomegalovirus serostatus. The overall study: This sample comes from healthy Belgian adults, about nine CMV seropositive, around 26 seronegative.

The germline V gene has CDR1 KGHSH and CDR2 LQKENI. Between the trimmed V and J ends, which lost 3 bases and 5 bases, there was a span of 11 bases. The CDR3 is 15 amino acids. The sort gate was single viable CD3+CD4+CD8-CD45RO+ cells for memory CD4+ T cells. Serum IgG to CMV pp150, pp28, p38 and p52 defined serostatus. Total CD4+ T cells were enriched by CD4 positive selection. The repertoire was sequenced with immunoSEQ multiplex PCR; TCRdb's copy has only in-frame clones and lacks some. The sample shows some 54,000 clones, 80% to 90% of them seen only once. The sample consisted of memory CD4+ T cells from blood. The rearrangement links TRBV18 to TRBJ1-6; perhaps TRBD1 as D (6 bases). This TCR was sampled from an adult in good health and CMV-seropositive. DNA for the CDR3: TGTGCCAGCTCACCCCGGGACACTAATAATTCACCCCTCCACTTT. It is translated as CASSPRDTNNSPLHF. Using reference TRBV18 and TRBJ1-6 for the parts outside the CDR3, the full variable domain is NAGVMQNPRHLVRRRGQEARLRCSPMKGHSHVYWYRQLPEEGLKFMVYLQKENIIDESGMPKERFSAEFPKEGPSILRIQQVVRGDSAAYFCASSPRDTNNSPLHFGNGTRLTVT.